Given below is one T cell receptor beta chain in context. The CDR3 covers 16 residues. The germline V gene has CDR1 SGHVS and CDR2 FQNEAQ. From its re-call of the 5' RACE reads, TCRdb lists each CDR3 protein once, without DNA. Its clone listing holds more than 300,000 distinct CDR3 sequences. The data were obtained in a study of monozygotic twins with inflammatory bowel disease. This receptor was obtained from a human donor with ulcerative colitis or Crohn's disease, or a healthy co-twin of an affected twin (not recorded which). V and J are TRBV7-8 and TRBJ2-3; TCRdb proposes TRBD2, but this gene call is untestable without DNA. The sequenced sample consisted of blood. The CDR3 here is CASSLARREETDTQYF.